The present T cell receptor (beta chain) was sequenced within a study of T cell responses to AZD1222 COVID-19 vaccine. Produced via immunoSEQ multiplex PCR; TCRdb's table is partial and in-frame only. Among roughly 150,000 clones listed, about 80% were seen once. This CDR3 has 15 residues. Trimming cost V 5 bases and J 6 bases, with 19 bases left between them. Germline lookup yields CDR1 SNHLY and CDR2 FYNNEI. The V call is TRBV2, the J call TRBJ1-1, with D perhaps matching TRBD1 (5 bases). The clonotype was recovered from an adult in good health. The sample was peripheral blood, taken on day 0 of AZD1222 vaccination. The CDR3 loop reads CASSYRQQGSPEAFF. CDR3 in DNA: TGTGCCAGCAGTTACAGACAGCAAGGTAGCCCTGAAGCTTTCTTT.